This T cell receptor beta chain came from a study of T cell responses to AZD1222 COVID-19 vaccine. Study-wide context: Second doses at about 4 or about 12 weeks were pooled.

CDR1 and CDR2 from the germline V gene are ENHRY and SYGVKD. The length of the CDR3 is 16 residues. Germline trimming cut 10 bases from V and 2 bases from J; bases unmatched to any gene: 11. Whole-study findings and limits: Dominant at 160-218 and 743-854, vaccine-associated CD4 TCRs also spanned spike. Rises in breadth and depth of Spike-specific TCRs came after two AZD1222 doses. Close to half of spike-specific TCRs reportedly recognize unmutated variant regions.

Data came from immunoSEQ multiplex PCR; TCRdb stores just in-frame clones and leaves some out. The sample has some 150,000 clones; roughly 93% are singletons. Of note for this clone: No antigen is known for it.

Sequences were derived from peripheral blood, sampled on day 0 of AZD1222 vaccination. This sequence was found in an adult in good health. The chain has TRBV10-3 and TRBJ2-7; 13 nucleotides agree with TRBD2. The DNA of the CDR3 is TGTGCCACCGGACAGCGGGGACTAGCGGGAACCTACGAGCAGTACTTC. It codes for CATGQRGLAGTYEQYF.